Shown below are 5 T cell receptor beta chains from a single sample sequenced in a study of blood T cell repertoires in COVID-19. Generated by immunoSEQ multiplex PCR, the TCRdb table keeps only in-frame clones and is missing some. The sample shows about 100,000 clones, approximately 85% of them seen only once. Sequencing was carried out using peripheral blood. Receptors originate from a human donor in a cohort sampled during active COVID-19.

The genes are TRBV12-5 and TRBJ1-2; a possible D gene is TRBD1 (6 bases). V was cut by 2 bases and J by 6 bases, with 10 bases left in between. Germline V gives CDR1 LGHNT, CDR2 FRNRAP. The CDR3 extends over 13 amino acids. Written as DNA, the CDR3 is TGTGCTAGTGGTTTGTGGGGGCCCAATGGCTACACCTTC. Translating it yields CASGLWGPNGYTF.

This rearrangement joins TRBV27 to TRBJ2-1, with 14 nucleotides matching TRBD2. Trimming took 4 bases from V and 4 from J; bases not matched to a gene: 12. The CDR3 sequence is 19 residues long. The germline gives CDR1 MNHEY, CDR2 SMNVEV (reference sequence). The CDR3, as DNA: TGTGCCAGCAGTTCCCTATATACCGGGACTAGCGGGGGATACAATGAGCAGTTCTTC. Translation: CASSSLYTGTSGGYNEQFF.

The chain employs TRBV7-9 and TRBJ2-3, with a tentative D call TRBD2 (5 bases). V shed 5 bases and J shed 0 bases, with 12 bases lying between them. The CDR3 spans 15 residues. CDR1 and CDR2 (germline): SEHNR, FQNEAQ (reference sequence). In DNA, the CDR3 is TGTGCCAGCAGCCCCTCGCGGGTAAGCACAGATACGCAGTATTTT. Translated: CASSPSRVSTDTQYF.

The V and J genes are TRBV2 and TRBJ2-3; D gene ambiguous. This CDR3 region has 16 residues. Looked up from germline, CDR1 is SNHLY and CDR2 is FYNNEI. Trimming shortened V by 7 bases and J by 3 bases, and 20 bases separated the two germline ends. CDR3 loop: CASTSSPAVITDTQYF. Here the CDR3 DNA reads TGTGCCAGCACCAGCAGCCCGGCGGTTATTACAGATACGCAGTATTTT.

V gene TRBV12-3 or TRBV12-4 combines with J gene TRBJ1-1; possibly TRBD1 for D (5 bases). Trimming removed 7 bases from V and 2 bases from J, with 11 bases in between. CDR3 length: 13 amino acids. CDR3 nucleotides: TGTGCCAGCACCTACGGGGGTAACACTGAAGCTTTCTTT. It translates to CASTYGGNTEAFF.